This TCR beta chain was documented in a study of PD-1 blockade in classical Hodgkin lymphoma. Study observations and caveats: While CD8+ TCR diversity did not rise significantly by C4D1, CD4+ TCR diversity did.

Produced via immunoSEQ multiplex PCR; TCRdb's table is partial and in-frame only. The table has around 25,000 clones, about 72% seen once. Comments on this clone: Antigen: not known.

Described time point: cycle 4 day 1 (C4D1), after less than 7 weeks of nivolumab. Autologous stem cell transplantation was followed by relapse in every patient, and brentuximab vedotin exposure varied. The sequence was collected from a human donor with classical Hodgkin lymphoma. Material: peripheral blood mononuclear cells (PBMCs), obtained before the fourth cycle of nivolumab.

In DNA form, the CDR3 reads TGTGCCAGCAGCTTAGGACCGAACTTCAATCAGCCCCAGCATTTT. It translates to CASSLGPNFNQPQHF. The chain links TRBV7-6 to TRBJ1-5; D remains ambiguous. Germline V gives CDR1 SGHVS, CDR2 FNYEAQ. Trimming pared 1 base from V and 3 bases from J, leaving 10 bases between. The CDR3 loop spans 15 amino acids.